The rows below give T cell receptor beta chains drawn from one sample of a study of OX40 agonist ivuxolimab in advanced cancers. Generated by immunoSEQ multiplex PCR, the TCRdb table keeps only in-frame clones and is missing some. Of around 60,000 clones in the sample, about 86% were seen once. The starting material was CD4+ or CD8+ T cells sorted from blood, obtained in a trial of the OX40 agonist ivuxolimab. Receptors were obtained from an adult with an advanced solid tumor such as melanoma, head and neck, liver or kidney cancer. Both conserved end residues are part of each CDR3. D genes are given only for firm matches. Expanded clones are given a class, and other clones once, few, many or no size at all.

DNA: TGTGCCAGCAGCTGCCCCCCGAGCGGGTGCCACCGGGGAGCTGTTTTT; CDR3: CASSCPPSGCHRGAVF; D: -; size: -; J: TRBJ2-2; V: TRBV7-9
DNA: TGTGCCAGCAGTGATCTGGGAACTTATGGCTACACCTTC; CDR3: CASSDLGTYGYTF; D: -; size: -; J: TRBJ1-2; V: TRBV2
DNA: TGTGCCAGCAGCTTTATCCGCGGGACAGCTGTATCCTACGAGCAGTACTTC; CDR3: CASSFIRGTAVSYEQYF; D: -; size: -; J: TRBJ2-7; V: TRBV5-4
DNA: TGTGCCAGCAGCTTAGTACGGCAGGGGGAGCGTGTTGGCTACACCTTC; CDR3: CASSLVRQGERVGYTF; D: TRBD1; size: -; J: TRBJ1-2; V: TRBV7-2
DNA: TGTGCCAGCAGCTTAGGAGATGCCCGGACTGAAGCTTTCTTT; CDR3: CASSLGDARTEAFF; D: -; size: -; J: TRBJ1-1; V: TRBV7-9
DNA: TGTGCCAGCCCCAAAAGGCCCGCTTTCAATGAAAAACTGTTTTTT; CDR3: CASPKRPAFNEKLFF; D: -; size: -; J: TRBJ1-4; V: TRBV21-1
DNA: TGTGCCGGAAAGGCAGGGCCCACCCCTGAAGCTTTCTTT; CDR3: CAGKAGPTPEAFF; D: -; size: -; J: TRBJ1-1; V: TRBV30
DNA: TGCGCCAGCCGGGACAGGGTATCTGGGGCCAACGTCCTGACTTTC; CDR3: CASRDRVSGANVLTF; D: TRBD1; size: once; J: TRBJ2-6; V: TRBV10-2
DNA: TGTGCCAGCAGTTTATCCCCCGGACAGGGATTCTACAATGAGCAGTTCTTC; CDR3: CASSLSPGQGFYNEQFF; D: TRBD1; size: -; J: TRBJ2-1; V: TRBV27
DNA: TGTGCCAGCAGCTTGAAGGGCTACTCCTACGAGCAGTACTTC; CDR3: CASSLKGYSYEQYF; D: -; size: -; J: TRBJ2-7; V: TRBV5-4
DNA: TGCGCCAGCAGCTTCAGGGCTAGCACAGATACGCAGTATTTT; CDR3: CASSFRASTDTQYF; D: -; size: -; J: TRBJ2-3; V: TRBV5-1
DNA: TGTGCCAGCAGCGTGGGGACAGGGTTTTCCGTCGGGGAGCTGTTTTTT; CDR3: CASSVGTGFSVGELFF; D: TRBD1; size: -; J: TRBJ2-2; V: TRBV9
DNA: TGTGCCAGCCACAACAGGGGGCCTGAAGCTTTCTTT; CDR3: CASHNRGPEAFF; D: TRBD1; size: few; J: TRBJ1-1; V: TRBV6-5
DNA: TGCAGCGTTGATTTCTTTACTGAGCAGTTCTTC; CDR3: CSVDFFTEQFF; D: -; size: -; J: TRBJ2-1; V: TRBV29-1
DNA: TGTGCCACCACTAGCGGGGGTATAGGTGAGCAGTTCTTC; CDR3: CATTSGGIGEQFF; D: TRBD2; size: -; J: TRBJ2-1; V: TRBV11-1
DNA: TGTGCCACTACAAGGGCAGCGACCTACGAGCAGTACTTC; CDR3: CATTRAATYEQYF; D: -; size: -; J: TRBJ2-7; V: TRBV6-5
DNA: TGTGCCAGCAGCGTAGGCGGAGGAGGGAAGGGTTATGGCTACACCTTC; CDR3: CASSVGGGGKGYGYTF; D: -; size: -; J: TRBJ1-2; V: TRBV9
DNA: TGTGCCAGCAGCTTAGTTGGACATGGTGATGAGCAGTTCTTC; CDR3: CASSLVGHGDEQFF; D: -; size: once; J: TRBJ2-1; V: TRBV7-9
DNA: TGCGCCAGCAGCGACCTTCAGGCGACCACAGATACGCAGTATTTT; CDR3: CASSDLQATTDTQYF; D: -; size: -; J: TRBJ2-3; V: TRBV5-1
DNA: TGTGCCAGCGGAATGAGTGGTGTGAACACTGAAGCTTTCTTT; CDR3: CASGMSGVNTEAFF; D: -; size: few; J: TRBJ1-1; V: TRBV21-1
DNA: TGTGCCAGCAGCTTAGATCGAGGGACAGGAGAGACCCAGTACTTC; CDR3: CASSLDRGTGETQYF; D: TRBD1; size: -; J: TRBJ2-5; V: TRBV11-2
DNA: TGTGCCAGCAGCCAAGATTTACCCGGCGTTGCTCTCCGAAACACCATATATTTT; CDR3: CASSQDLPGVALRNTIYF; D: -; size: -; J: TRBJ1-3; V: TRBV14
DNA: TGTGCCAGCAGCTTACAACAGGGGGCCGGGGAGCTGTTTTTT; CDR3: CASSLQQGAGELFF; D: TRBD1; size: few; J: TRBJ2-2; V: TRBV7-8
DNA: TGTGCCAGCAGTTTATATACCCCACAGGGGGCAAGGGGAAACACCATATATTTT; CDR3: CASSLYTPQGARGNTIYF; D: TRBD1; size: -; J: TRBJ1-3; V: TRBV27
DNA: TGTGCCAGCAGACGCACAGGGGGCCCGAACACTGAAGCTTTCTTT; CDR3: CASRRTGGPNTEAFF; D: TRBD1; size: -; J: TRBJ1-1; V: TRBV27
DNA: TGTGCCAGCTCACCCGGCCAGTCGAACACCGGGGAGCTGTTTTTT; CDR3: CASSPGQSNTGELFF; D: -; size: once; J: TRBJ2-2; V: TRBV18